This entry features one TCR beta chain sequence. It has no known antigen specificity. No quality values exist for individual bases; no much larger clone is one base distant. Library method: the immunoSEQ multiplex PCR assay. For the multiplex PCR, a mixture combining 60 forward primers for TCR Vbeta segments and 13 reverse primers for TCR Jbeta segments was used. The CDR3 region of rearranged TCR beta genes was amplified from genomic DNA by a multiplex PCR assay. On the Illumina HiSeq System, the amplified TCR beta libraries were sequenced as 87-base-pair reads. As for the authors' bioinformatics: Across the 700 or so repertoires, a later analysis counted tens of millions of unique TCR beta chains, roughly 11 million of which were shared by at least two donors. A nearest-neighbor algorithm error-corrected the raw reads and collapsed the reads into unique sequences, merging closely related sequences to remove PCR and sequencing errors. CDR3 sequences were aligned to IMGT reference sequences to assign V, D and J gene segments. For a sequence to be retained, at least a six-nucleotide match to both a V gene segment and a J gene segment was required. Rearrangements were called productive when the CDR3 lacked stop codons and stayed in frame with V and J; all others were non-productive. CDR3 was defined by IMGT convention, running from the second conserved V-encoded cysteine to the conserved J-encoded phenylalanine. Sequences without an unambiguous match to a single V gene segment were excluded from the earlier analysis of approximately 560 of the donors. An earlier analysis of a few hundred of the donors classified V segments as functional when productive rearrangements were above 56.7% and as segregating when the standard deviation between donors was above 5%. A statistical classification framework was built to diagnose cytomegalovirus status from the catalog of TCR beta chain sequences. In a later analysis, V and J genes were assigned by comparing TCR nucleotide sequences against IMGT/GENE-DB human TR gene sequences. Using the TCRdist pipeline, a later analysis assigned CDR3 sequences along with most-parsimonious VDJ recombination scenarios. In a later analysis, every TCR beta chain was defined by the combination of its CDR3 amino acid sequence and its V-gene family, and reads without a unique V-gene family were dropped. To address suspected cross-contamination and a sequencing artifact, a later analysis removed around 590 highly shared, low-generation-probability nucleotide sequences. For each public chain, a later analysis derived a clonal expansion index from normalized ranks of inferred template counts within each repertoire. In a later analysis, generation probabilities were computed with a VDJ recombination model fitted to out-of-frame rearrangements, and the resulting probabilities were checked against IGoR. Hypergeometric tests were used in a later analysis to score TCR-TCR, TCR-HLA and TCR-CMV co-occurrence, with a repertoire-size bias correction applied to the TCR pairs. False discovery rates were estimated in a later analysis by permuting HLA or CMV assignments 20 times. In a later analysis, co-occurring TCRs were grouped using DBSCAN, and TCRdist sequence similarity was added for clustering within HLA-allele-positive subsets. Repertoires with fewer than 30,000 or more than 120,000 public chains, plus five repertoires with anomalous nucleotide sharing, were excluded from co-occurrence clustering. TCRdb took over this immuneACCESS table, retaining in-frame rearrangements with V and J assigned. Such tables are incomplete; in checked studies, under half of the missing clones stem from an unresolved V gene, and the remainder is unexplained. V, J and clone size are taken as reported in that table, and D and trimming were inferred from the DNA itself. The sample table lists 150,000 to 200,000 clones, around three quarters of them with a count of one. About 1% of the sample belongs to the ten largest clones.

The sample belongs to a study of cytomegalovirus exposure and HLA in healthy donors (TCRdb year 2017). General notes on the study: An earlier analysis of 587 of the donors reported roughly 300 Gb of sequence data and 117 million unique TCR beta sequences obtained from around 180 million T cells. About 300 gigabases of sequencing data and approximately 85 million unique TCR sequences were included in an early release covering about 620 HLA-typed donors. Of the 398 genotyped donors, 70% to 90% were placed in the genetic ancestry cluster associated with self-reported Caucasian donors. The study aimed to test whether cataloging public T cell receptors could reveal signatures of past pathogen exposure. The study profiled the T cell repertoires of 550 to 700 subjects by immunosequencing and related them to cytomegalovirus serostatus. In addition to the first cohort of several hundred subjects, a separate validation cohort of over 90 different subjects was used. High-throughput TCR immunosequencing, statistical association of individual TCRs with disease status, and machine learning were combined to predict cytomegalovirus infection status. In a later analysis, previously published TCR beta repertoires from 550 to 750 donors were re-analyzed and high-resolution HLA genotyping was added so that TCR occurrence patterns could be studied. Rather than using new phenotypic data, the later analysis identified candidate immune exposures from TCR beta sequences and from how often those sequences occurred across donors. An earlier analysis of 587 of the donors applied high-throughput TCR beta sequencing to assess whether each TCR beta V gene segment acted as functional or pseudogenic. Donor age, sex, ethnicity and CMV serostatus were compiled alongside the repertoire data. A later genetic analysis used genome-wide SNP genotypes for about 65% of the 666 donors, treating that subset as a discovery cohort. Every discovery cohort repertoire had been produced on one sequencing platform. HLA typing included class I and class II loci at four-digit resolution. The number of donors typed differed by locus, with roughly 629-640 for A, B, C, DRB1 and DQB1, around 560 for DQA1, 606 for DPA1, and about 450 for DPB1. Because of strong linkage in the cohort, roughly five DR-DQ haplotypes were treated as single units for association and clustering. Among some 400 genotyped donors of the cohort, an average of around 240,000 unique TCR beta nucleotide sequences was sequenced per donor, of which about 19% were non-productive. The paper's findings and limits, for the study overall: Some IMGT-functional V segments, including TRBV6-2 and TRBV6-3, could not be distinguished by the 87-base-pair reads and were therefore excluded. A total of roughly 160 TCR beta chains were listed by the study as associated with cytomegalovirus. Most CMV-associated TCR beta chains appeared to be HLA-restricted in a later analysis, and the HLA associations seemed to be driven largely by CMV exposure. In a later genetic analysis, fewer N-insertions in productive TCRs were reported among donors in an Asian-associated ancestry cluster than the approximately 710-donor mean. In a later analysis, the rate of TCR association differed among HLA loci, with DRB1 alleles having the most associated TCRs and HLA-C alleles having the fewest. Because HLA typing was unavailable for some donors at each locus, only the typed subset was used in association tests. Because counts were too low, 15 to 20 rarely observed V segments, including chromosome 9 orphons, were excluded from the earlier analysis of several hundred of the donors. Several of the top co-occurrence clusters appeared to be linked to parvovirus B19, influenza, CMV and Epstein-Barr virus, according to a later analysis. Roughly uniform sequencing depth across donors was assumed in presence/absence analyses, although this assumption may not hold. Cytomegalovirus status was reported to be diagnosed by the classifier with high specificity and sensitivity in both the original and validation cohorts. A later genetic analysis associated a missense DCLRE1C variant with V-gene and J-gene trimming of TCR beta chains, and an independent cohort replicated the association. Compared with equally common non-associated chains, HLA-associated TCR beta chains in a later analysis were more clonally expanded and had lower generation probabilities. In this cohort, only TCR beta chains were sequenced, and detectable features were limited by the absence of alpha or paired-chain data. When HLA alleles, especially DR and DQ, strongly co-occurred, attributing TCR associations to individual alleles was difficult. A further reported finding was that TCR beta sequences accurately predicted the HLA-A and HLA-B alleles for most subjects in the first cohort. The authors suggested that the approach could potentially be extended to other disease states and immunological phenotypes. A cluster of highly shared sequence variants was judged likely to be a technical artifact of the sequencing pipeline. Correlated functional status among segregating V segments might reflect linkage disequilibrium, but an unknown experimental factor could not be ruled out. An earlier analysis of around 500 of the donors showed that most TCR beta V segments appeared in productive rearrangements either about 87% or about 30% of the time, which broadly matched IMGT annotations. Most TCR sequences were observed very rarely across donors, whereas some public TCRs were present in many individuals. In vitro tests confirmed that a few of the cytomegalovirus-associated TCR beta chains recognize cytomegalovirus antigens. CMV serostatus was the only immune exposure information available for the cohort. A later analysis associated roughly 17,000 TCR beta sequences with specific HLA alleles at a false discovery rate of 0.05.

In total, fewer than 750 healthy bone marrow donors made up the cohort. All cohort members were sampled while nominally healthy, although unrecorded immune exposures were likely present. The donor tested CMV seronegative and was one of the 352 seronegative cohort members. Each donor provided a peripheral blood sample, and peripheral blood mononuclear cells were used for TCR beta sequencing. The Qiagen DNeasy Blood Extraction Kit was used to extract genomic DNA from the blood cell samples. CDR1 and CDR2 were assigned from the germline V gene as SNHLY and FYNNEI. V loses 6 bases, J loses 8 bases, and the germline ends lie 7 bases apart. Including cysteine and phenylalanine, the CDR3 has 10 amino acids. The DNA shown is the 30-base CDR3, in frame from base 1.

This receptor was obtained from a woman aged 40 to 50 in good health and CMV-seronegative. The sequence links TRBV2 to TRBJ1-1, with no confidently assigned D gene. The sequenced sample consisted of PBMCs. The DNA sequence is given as TGTGCCAGCAGAGCGGTCGAAGCTTTCTTT. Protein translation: CASRAVEAFF.